The TCR beta chain under discussion was sequenced for a study of T cell changes during pregnancy in multiple sclerosis. Assay used: immunoSEQ multiplex PCR; TCRdb lists only in-frame clones, some missing. The sample has fewer than 140,000 clones; roughly 89% are singletons. The CDR3 is 15 amino acids. Per germline, CDR1 SGDLS and CDR2 YYNGEE. The V end was cut by 4 bases, the J end by 0 bases, with 10 bases between. Sequencing was performed on peripheral blood, taken before pregnancy. The clonotype was recovered from a female donor with multiple sclerosis, enrolled in a pregnancy study. The rearrangement links TRBV9 to TRBJ2-2, with a weak D call TRBD2 (6 bases). The DNA of the CDR3 is TGTGCCAGCAGCCCAGGGACTGCGAACACCGGGGAGCTGTTTTTT. This codes for CASSPGTANTGELFF.